This T cell receptor beta chain was obtained from a study of control samples from healthy donors and cancer patients. CDR1 is SGHNT and CDR2 is YENEEA in the germline V gene. With 1 base removed from V and 0 bases from J, the gap between germline ends came to 12 bases. The CDR3 runs 16 residues. Here immunoSEQ multiplex PCR was the method, and the copy in TCRdb shows in-frame clones only, minus some. The sample holds 100,000 or so clones, roughly nine tenths seen once. The sequenced sample consisted of blood. This chain links TRBV11-3 with TRBJ1-1; possibly TRBD1 for D (5 bases). The clonotype comes from a woman aged 18 to 35 in good health. The CDR3 nucleotides read TGTGCCAGCAGCTTAGGACTAGGGACGGTGAACACTGAAGCTTTCTTT. Translation gives CASSLGLGTVNTEAFF.